This T cell receptor (beta chain) was sequenced for a study of blood T cell repertoires in COVID-19. Study as a whole: Both acute and convalescent COVID-19 samples were obtained from the United States, Italy and Spain. PBMCs, B-cell-depleted T cells, or T cells were the source of the cDNA or gDNA that made up the material.

Authors' processing steps: Amplification of reference gene primers was used by the study to estimate nucleated cell counts. The table came from immunoSEQ multiplex PCR; TCRdb's copy has only in-frame clones and leaves some out. That table supplies the V and J calls and clone size; D and trimming were determined from the DNA. The sample holds roughly 14,000 clones, about 83% seen once. The CDR3 spans 17 residues. Trimming cost V 4 bases and J 1 base; bases outside gene matches: 9. Per the germline V gene, CDR1 is SGHTA and CDR2 is FQGNSA. The source of this sequence is a woman in her sixties with acute or convalescent COVID-19. Material for sequencing was peripheral blood. This chain connects TRBV7-2 to TRBJ2-2, with 7 bases identical to TRBD2. The CDR3: CASSYRFRGRNTGELFF. The DNA for the CDR3 is TGTGCCAGCAGCTATAGGTTCCGCGGGAGGAACACCGGGGAGCTGTTTTTT.